Included here is one TCR beta chain sequence, with context. Antigen: not known. This entry is derived from a study of circulating tumor DNA in untreated peripheral T-cell lymphoma. Tumor tissue was collected at baseline, before treatment began. Assay used: immunoSEQ multiplex PCR; TCRdb lists only in-frame clones, some missing. Of almost 9,000 clones listed, nearly 85% are singletons. General study points: Tumor-specific clonotypes were found in roughly 79% of patients.

V was shortened by 5 bases and J by 1 base, with 18 bases between the two germline ends. The CDR3 contains 16 residues. Germline assignment: CDR1 SGDLS and CDR2 YYNGEE. V usage is TRBV9 and J usage is TRBJ1-2; TRBD1 might be the D (5 bases). The specimen was tumor tissue. The receptor was isolated from a human donor with peripheral T-cell lymphoma. CDR3 in amino acids: CASSEASGAGNYGYTF. The CDR3 DNA follows: TGTGCCAGCAGTGAAGCGTCTGGGGCGGGTAACTATGGCTACACCTTC.